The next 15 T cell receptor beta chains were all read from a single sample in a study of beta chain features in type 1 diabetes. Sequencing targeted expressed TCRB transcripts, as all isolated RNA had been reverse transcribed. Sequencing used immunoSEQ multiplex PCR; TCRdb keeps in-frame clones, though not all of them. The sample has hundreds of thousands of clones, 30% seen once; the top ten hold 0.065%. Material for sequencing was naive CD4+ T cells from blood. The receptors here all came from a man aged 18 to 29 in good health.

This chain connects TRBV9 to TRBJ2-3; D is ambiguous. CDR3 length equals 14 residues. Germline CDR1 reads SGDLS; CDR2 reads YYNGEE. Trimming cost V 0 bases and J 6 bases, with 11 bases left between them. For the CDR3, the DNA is TGTGCCAGCAGCGTAGCCCCCGGTGTGGATACGCAGTATTTT. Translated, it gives CASSVAPGVDTQYF.

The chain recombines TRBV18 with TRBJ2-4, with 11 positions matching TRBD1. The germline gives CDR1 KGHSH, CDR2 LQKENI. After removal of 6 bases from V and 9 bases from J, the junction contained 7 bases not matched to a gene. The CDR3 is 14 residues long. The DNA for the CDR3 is TGTGCCAGCTCTTCTGGGACAGGGGGAAGCATTCAGTACTTC. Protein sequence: CASSSGTGGSIQYF.

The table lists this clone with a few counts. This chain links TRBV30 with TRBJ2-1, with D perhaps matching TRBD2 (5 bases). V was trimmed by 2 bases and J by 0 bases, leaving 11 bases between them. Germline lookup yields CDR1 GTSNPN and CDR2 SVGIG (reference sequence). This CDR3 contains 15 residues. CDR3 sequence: CAWSPDRGSYNEQFF. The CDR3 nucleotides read TGTGCCTGGAGTCCAGACCGGGGCTCCTACAATGAGCAGTTCTTC.

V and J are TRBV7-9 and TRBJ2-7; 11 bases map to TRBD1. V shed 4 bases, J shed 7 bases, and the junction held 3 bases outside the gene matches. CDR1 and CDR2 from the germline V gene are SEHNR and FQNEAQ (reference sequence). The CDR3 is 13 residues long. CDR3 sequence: CASSWTGGGEQYF. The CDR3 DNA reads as TGTGCCAGCAGCTGGACAGGGGGCGGTGAGCAGTACTTC. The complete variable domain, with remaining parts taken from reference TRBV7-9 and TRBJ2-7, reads DTGVSQNPRHKITKRGQNVTFRCDPISEHNRLYWYRQTLGQGPEFLTYFQNEAQLEKSRLLSDRFSAERPKGSFSTLEIQRTEQGDSAMYLCASSWTGGGEQYFGPGTRLTVT.

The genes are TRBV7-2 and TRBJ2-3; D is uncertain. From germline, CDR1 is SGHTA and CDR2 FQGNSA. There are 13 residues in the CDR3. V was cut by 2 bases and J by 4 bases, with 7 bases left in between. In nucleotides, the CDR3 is TGTGCCAGCAGCTTACTTGTCTCAGATACGCAGTATTTT. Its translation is CASSLLVSDTQYF.

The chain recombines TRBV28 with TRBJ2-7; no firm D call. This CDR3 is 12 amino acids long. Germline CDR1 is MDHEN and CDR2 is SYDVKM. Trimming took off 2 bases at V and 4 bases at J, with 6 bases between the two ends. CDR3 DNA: TGTGCCAGCAGTTTAAGTCGTTACGAGCAGTACTTC. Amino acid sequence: CASSLSRYEQYF. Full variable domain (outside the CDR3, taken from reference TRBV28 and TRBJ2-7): DVKVTQSSRYLVKRTGEKVFLECVQDMDHENMFWYRQDPGLGLRLIYFSYDVKMKEKGDIPEGYSVSREKKERFSLILESASTNQTSMYLCASSLSRYEQYFGPGTRLTVT.

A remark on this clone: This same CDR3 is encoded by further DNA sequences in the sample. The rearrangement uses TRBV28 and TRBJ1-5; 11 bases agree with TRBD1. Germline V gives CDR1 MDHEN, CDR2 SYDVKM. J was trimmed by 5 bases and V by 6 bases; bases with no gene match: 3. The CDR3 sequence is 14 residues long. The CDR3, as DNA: TGTGCCAGCAGCCCGGGACAGGGGGATCAGCCCCAGCATTTT. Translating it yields CASSPGQGDQPQHF.

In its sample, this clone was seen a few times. The CDR3 DNA reads as TGCGCCAGCAGCCTCTCGGACAGCTCCTACAATGAGCAGTTCTTC. This gives the protein CASSLSDSSYNEQFF. The chain is built from TRBV4-3 and TRBJ2-1; maybe TRBD1 (6 bases). From germline, CDR1 is LGHNA and CDR2 YSLEER. V was shortened by 4 bases and J by 0 bases, with 10 bases between the two germline ends. The CDR3 runs to 15 residues.

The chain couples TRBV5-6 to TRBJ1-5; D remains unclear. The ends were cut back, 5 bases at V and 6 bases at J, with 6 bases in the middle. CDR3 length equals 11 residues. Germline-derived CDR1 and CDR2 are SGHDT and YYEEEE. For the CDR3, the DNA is TGTGCCAGCAGAAGCCTTCAGCCCCAGCATTTT. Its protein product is CASRSLQPQHF.

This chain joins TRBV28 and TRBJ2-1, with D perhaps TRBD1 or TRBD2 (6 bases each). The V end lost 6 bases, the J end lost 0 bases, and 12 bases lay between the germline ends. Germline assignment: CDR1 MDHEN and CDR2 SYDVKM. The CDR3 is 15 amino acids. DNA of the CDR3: TGTGCCAGCAGCGCGGGACACCCCTCCTACAATGAGCAGTTCTTC. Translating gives CASSAGHPSYNEQFF.

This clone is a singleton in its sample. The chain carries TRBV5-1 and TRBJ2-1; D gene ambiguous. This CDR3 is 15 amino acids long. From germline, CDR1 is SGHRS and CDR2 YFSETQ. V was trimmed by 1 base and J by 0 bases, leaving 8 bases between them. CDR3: CASSLYLSSYNEQFF. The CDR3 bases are TGCGCCAGCAGCTTGTACTTGAGCTCCTACAATGAGCAGTTCTTC.

The CDR3, as DNA: TGTGCCGCCGGGACAGTTCACCAAGAGACCCAGTACTTC. This gives the protein CAAGTVHQETQYF. The gene calls are TRBV15 and TRBJ2-5, with 7 positions matching TRBD1. This CDR3 region has 13 residues. In germline, CDR1 is LNHNV, CDR2 YYDKDF (reference sequence). Trimming took 11 bases from V and 0 from J; bases not matched to a gene: 6.

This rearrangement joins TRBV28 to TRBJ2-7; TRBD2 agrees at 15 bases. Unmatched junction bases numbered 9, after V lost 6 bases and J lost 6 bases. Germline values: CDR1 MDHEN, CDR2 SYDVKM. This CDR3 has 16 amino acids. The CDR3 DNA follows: TGTGCCAGCAGGCGGACGGGGACTAGCGGGAGGAGCGAGCAGTACTTC. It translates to CASRRTGTSGRSEQYF.

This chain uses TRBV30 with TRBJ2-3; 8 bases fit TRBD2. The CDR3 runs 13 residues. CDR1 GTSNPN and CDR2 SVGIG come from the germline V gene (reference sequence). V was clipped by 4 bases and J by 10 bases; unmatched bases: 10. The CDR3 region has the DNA TGTGCCTGGACCGGACTAGCCATGCAGTCGCAGTATTTT. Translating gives CAWTGLAMQSQYF.

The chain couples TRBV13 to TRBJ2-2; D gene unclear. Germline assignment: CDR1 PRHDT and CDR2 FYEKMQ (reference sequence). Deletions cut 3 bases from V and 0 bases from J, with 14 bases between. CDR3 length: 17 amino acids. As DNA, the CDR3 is TGTGCCAGCAGCTTTGGTGGAACTATCACGAACACCGGGGAGCTGTTTTTT. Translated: CASSFGGTITNTGELFF. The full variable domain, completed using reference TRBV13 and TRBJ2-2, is AAGVIQSPRHLIKEKRETATLKCYPIPRHDTVYWYQQGPGQDPQFLISFYEKMQSDKGSIPDRFSAQQFSDYHSELNMSSLELGDSALYFCASSFGGTITNTGELFFGEGSRLTVL.